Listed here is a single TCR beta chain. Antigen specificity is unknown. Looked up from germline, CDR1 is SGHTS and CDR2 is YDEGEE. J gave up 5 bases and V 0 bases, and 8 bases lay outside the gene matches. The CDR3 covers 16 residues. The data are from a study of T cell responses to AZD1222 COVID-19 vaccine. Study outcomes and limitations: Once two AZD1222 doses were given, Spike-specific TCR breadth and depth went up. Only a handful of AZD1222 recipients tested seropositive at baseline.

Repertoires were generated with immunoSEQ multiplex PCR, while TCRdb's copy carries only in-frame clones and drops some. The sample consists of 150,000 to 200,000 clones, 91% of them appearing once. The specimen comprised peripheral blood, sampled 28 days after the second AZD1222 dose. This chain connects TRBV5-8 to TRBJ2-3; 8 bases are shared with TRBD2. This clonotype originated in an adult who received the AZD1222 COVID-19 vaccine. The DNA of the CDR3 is TGTGCCAGCAGCTTGGTGGTGGCCGCGGGAGGAGATACGCAGTATTTT. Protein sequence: CASSLVVAAGGDTQYF.